Presented here are 27 T cell receptor beta chains from one specimen sequenced in a study of T cell changes during pregnancy in multiple sclerosis. Method: immunoSEQ multiplex PCR; TCRdb's copy keeps in-frame clones and lacks some. The table records approximately 90,000 clones, around 92% of them present only once. This material consisted of peripheral blood, taken after pregnancy. All receptors come from a female donor with multiple sclerosis, enrolled in a pregnancy study.

The chain joins TRBV7-6 to TRBJ2-7; tentatively, D is TRBD1 (5 bases). V was pared by 1 base and J by 3 bases, with 10 bases between. The CDR3 is 14 residues long. Germline CDR1 SGHVS, CDR2 FNYEAQ. CDR3 amino acids: CASSLVPQGYEQYF. The CDR3 region has the DNA TGTGCCAGCAGCTTAGTTCCCCAGGGCTACGAGCAGTACTTC.

This chain's CDR3 is CASSLVSFPYEQYF. The CDR3 bases are TGTGCCAGCAGCTTAGTCAGTTTTCCCTACGAGCAGTACTTC. This chain links TRBV7-9 with TRBJ2-7; no reliable D call. The CDR3 sequence is 14 residues long. The germline V gene encodes CDR1 SEHNR and CDR2 FQNEAQ (reference sequence). V was cut by 1 base and J by 2 bases, with 9 bases left in between.

In nucleotides, the CDR3 is TGTGCCAGCAGCTCCTACTATGGCTACACCTTC. Amino acid sequence: CASSSYYGYTF. The chain carries TRBV5-6 and TRBJ1-2, with unresolved D. V was pared by 3 bases and J by 3 bases, with 3 bases between. The V gene's germline CDR1 is SGHDT and CDR2 YYEEEE. This CDR3 comprises 11 residues.

This rearrangement joins TRBV6-5 to TRBJ2-7, with D possibly being TRBD2 (5 bases). The germline V gene has CDR1 MNHEY and CDR2 SVGAGI. The CDR3 consists of 14 residues. V was trimmed by 0 bases and J by 6 bases, leaving 12 bases between them. Here the CDR3 DNA reads TGTGCCAGCAGTTACTCGTGGGAGCGCGGCGAGCAGTACTTC. Translating gives CASSYSWERGEQYF.

The V gene is TRBV27, the J gene TRBJ1-3; tentative D call: TRBD1 (5 bases). The ends were cut back, 0 bases at V and 4 bases at J, with 10 bases in the middle. The length of the CDR3 is 15 residues. CDR1 MNHEY and CDR2 SMNVEV come from the germline V gene (reference sequence). DNA of the CDR3: TGTGCCAGCAGTTTATCGGCGGGGACGGGAAACACCATATATTTT. Residues: CASSLSAGTGNTIYF.

The chain has TRBV6-1 and TRBJ1-5; 9 bases are shared with TRBD1. The V gene end was trimmed by 7 bases and the J gene end by 7 bases; junction bases not matched to a gene: 11. CDR1 is MNHNS and CDR2 is SASEGT in the germline V gene. This CDR3 is 15 amino acids long. The CDR3 bases are TGTGCCAGCAAAACCACAGGGGGCGCAGGACAGCCCCAGCATTTT. Translation gives CASKTTGGAGQPQHF.

This clone is a singleton in its sample. J is TRBJ2-7 and V is TRBV7-9, with 7 nucleotides matching TRBD2. Trimming removed 3 bases from V and 7 bases from J; junction bases left unmatched: 12. CDR3 size: 15 residues. Germline values: CDR1 SEHNR, CDR2 FQNEAQ (reference sequence). Here the CDR3 DNA reads TGTGCCAGCAGCTTGAAGAGCGGGACCGTGGGAGAGCAGTACTTC. Translated, it gives CASSLKSGTVGEQYF.

The chain combines TRBV7-8 with TRBJ1-1; weak D call: TRBD1 (6 bases). Germline CDR1 and CDR2: SGHVS and FQNEAQ. V was shortened by 5 bases and J by 5 bases, with 21 bases between the two germline ends. The CDR3 contains 16 residues. This chain's CDR3 is CASSQRQAVGKTEAFF. CDR3 nucleotides: TGTGCCAGCAGCCAGCGACAGGCGGTGGGAAAGACTGAAGCTTTCTTT.

V usage is TRBV6-5 and J usage is TRBJ2-7, with D tentatively TRBD1 (5 bases). Germline assignment: CDR1 MNHEY and CDR2 SVGAGI. The CDR3 is 14 residues long. The V gene lost 4 bases and the J gene lost 0 bases, with 10 bases spanning the gap. The CDR3 is CASSWGRSSYEQYF. CDR3 coding DNA: TGTGCCAGCAGTTGGGGCCGGAGCTCCTACGAGCAGTACTTC.

The chain couples TRBV19 to TRBJ1-3; 7 bases align to TRBD1. The CDR3 extends over 14 amino acids. V was clipped by 7 bases and J by 0 bases; unmatched bases: 3. The germline gives CDR1 LNHDA, CDR2 SQIVND (reference sequence). The CDR3 DNA reads as TGTGCCAGTAAACAGGGGAACTCTGGAAACACCATATATTTT. Protein sequence: CASKQGNSGNTIYF.

The chain carries TRBV30 and TRBJ2-3, with D unclear. V lost 0 bases to trimming and J lost 6 bases, with 4 bases between them. The CDR3 length is 11 residues. CDR1 and CDR2 from the germline V gene are GTSNPN and SVGIG (reference sequence). The CDR3 sequence is CAWSVLDTQYF. CDR3 DNA sequence: TGTGCCTGGAGTGTACTCGATACGCAGTATTTT. The entire variable domain, with the rest obtained from reference TRBV30 and TRBJ2-3, is as follows: SQTIHQWPATLVQPVGSPLSLECTVEGTSNPNLYWYRQAAGRGLQLLFYSVGIGQISSEVPQNLSASRPQDRQFILSSKKLLLSDSGFYLCAWSVLDTQYFGPGTRLTVL.

The J gene is TRBJ1-1, the V gene TRBV19; 8 bases map to TRBD1. Trimming took 3 bases from V and 5 from J; bases not matched to a gene: 11. The CDR3 has 16 amino acids. The germline V gene has CDR1 LNHDA and CDR2 SQIVND (reference sequence). The CDR3 sequence: CASSILKTGERTEAFF. The CDR3 nucleotides read TGTGCCAGTAGTATCCTTAAGACAGGGGAAAGGACTGAAGCTTTCTTT.

This rearrangement joins TRBV11-2 to TRBJ1-2; 7 bases are shared with TRBD1. CDR3 length: 14 residues. V lost 5 bases to trimming and J lost 4 bases; unmatched junction nucleotides: 7. Germline V gene lookup returns CDR1 SGHAT and CDR2 FQNNGV. The DNA of the CDR3 is TGTGCCAGCAGCCCTAAGGACAGGATCTATGGCTACACCTTC. It translates to CASSPKDRIYGYTF. The whole variable domain, filled in from reference TRBV11-2 and TRBJ1-2, reads EAGVAQSPRYKIIEKRQSVAFWCNPISGHATLYWYQQILGQGPKLLIQFQNNGVVDDSQLPKDRFSAERLKGVDSTLKIQPAKLEDSAVYLCASSPKDRIYGYTFGSGTRLTVV.

The genes are TRBV7-2 and TRBJ2-3; 7 bases are shared with TRBD2. The CDR3 has 15 amino acids. Germline V gene sequence: CDR1 SGHTA, CDR2 FQGNSA. With V trimmed by 1 base and J by 1 base, 2 bases remained unmatched. CDR3 DNA sequence: TGTGCCAGCAGCTTAGTTACTAGCGGCACAGATACGCAGTATTTT. It specifies CASSLVTSGTDTQYF.

The chain combines TRBV5-1 with TRBJ1-6; 8 bases agree with TRBD1. Germline V gene sequence: CDR1 SGHRS, CDR2 YFSETQ. The CDR3 is made up of 17 amino acids. Trimming cost V 5 bases and J 0 bases; bases outside gene matches: 7. The CDR3, as DNA: TGCGCCAGCAGGCAGGGGGCTTTCAGCTCCTATAATTCACCCCTCCACTTT. Its translation: CASRQGAFSSYNSPLHF.

This clone appeared once. The V gene is TRBV5-8, the J gene TRBJ2-7, with no clear D. This CDR3 is built from 14 residues. Trimming left V 0 bases short and J 3 bases short, with 10 bases between. Germline CDR1 and CDR2: SGHTS and YDEGEE. This chain's CDR3 is CASSLAPGYYEQYF. CDR3 bases: TGTGCCAGCAGCTTGGCCCCAGGCTACTACGAGCAGTACTTC.

The J gene is TRBJ1-2, the V gene TRBV5-1, with a weak D call TRBD1 (5 bases). This CDR3 region has 15 residues. Germline CDR1 and CDR2: SGHRS and YFSETQ. Trimming took off 3 bases at V and 3 bases at J, with 15 bases between the two ends. For the CDR3, the DNA is TGCGCCAGCAGCTGGGGGGAGGTAGTGGACTATGGCTACACCTTC. Its translation: CASSWGEVVDYGYTF.

V is TRBV15 and J is TRBJ1-5; D might be TRBD1 (5 bases). The CDR3 is 14 residues long. From germline, CDR1 is LNHNV and CDR2 YYDKDF (reference sequence). Trimming stripped 0 bases from V and 4 bases from J, with 7 bases between. The CDR3 bases are TGTGCCACCAGCAGAGATAGGGGTAATCAGCCCCAGCATTTT. Its translation: CATSRDRGNQPQHF.

The V and J genes are TRBV11-3 and TRBJ2-2; 8 bases line up with TRBD1. Germline V gene lookup returns CDR1 SGHNT and CDR2 YENEEA. V was clipped by 3 bases and J by 1 base; unmatched bases: 4. The CDR3 is 16 amino acids. DNA for the CDR3: TGTGCCAGCAGCTTTCGGACAGGGAAGAACACCGGGGAGCTGTTTTTT. It yields the protein CASSFRTGKNTGELFF.

This clone was seen once. V usage is TRBV6-6 and J usage is TRBJ2-7; 9 bases line up with TRBD2. J lost 5 bases, V lost 1 base, and 0 bases had no gene match. Germline lookup yields CDR1 MNHNY and CDR2 SVGAGI (reference sequence). The length of the CDR3 is 13 residues. The CDR3 coding sequence is TGTGCCAGCAGTTACTGGACTAGCGACGAGCAGTACTTC. This gives the protein CASSYWTSDEQYF.

The CDR3 DNA is TGTGCCAGCAGCTTACAGGGGGCGGTGGAAAAACTGTTTTTT. This codes for CASSLQGAVEKLFF. This rearrangement joins TRBV7-8 to TRBJ1-4; 8 bases map to TRBD1. Trimming cost V 2 bases and J 8 bases; bases outside gene matches: 4. Germline assignment: CDR1 SGHVS and CDR2 FQNEAQ. The CDR3 length is 14 residues.

The gene calls are TRBV7-9 and TRBJ1-2; D ambiguous. The germline CDR1 and CDR2 sequences are SEHNR and FQNEAQ (reference sequence). The CDR3 spans 15 residues. Trimming stripped 1 base from V and 1 base from J, with 10 bases between. Here the CDR3 reads CASSLEEEHNYGYTF. In DNA form, the CDR3 reads TGTGCCAGCAGCTTAGAGGAGGAACATAACTATGGCTACACCTTC.

The rearrangement links TRBV2 to TRBJ1-1; D possibly corresponds to TRBD1 (5 bases). The CDR3 loop spans 13 amino acids. Trimming cost V 6 bases and J 5 bases, with 13 bases left between them. CDR1 is SNHLY, CDR2 FYNNEI, per germline. CDR3 DNA: TGTGCCAGCAGCCCTGCAGGGTGGACTGAAGCTTTCTTT. This codes for CASSPAGWTEAFF.

DNA for the CDR3: TGTGCCAGCAGTGGAAGCTTGGGGGGCCAAGAGACCCAGTACTTC. Protein: CASSGSLGGQETQYF. The V call is TRBV6-1, the J call TRBJ2-5; weak D call: TRBD2 (6 bases). Germline CDR1 is MNHNS and CDR2 is SASEGT. The CDR3 spans 15 residues. Trimming left V 4 bases short and J 1 base short, with 13 bases between.

This sequence joins TRBV30 and TRBJ2-5, with D possibly matching TRBD2 (6 bases). Trimming removed 1 base at V and 5 bases at J, with 17 bases between. CDR1 GTSNPN and CDR2 SVGIG come from the germline V gene (reference sequence). The CDR3 loop spans 15 amino acids. This chain's CDR3 is CAWSASGGLMETQYF. DNA of the CDR3: TGTGCCTGGAGTGCTTCCGGGGGTCTGATGGAGACCCAGTACTTC.

The chain joins TRBV29-1 to TRBJ2-5, with D possibly TRBD1 on 6 matching bases. The CDR3 has 12 amino acids. Germline V CDR1 and CDR2: SQVTM, ANQGSEA. Trimming removed 3 bases from V and 4 bases from J, with 9 bases in between. The CDR3 DNA is TGCAGCGTTGATACAGGGCGAGAGACCCAGTACTTC. Translation: CSVDTGRETQYF.

This sequence joins TRBV10-3 and TRBJ1-1; possibly TRBD1 for D (6 bases). The CDR3 contains 14 residues. Per the germline V gene, CDR1 is ENHRY and CDR2 is SYGVKD. Trimming shortened V by 11 bases and J by 5 bases, and 21 bases separated the two germline ends. The CDR3 nucleotides are TGTGCCCACAGTGTGGGGGGGCCGGGGACTGAAGCTTTCTTT. Residues: CAHSVGGPGTEAFF.